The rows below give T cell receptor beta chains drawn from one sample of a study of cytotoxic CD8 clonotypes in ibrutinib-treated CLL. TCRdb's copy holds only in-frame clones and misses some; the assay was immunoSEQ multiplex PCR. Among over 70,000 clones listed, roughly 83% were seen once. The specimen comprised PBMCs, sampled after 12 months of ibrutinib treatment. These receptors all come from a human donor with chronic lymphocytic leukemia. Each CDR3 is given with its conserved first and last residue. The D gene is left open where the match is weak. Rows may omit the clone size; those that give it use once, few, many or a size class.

TGTGCCAGCAGCTTAGGGCAGGGGAATGAAAAACTGTTTTTT | CASSLGQGNEKLFF | NA | TRBJ1-4 | TRBV7-9 | NA
TGTGCCAGCAGCCCCGGACAGGTGGCCTACGAGCAGTACTTC | CASSPGQVAYEQYF | TRBD1 | TRBJ2-7 | TRBV7-9 | once
TGTGCCAGCAGTTCTCGAAACACCATATATTTT | CASSSRNTIYF | NA | TRBJ1-3 | TRBV6-6 | NA
TGTGCCAGCCGGGACAGCAACATGAACACTGAAGCTTTCTTT | CASRDSNMNTEAFF | TRBD1 | TRBJ1-1 | TRBV10-3 | NA
TGTGCCAGCAGTGAAACCCCGCAGGGTTGGGATGAGACCCAGTACTTC | CASSETPQGWDETQYF | NA | TRBJ2-5 | TRBV6-1 | NA
TGTGCCAGCAGTTTCTGGGGCGGGAGAACGTACGAGCAGTACTTC | CASSFWGGRTYEQYF | TRBD2 | TRBJ2-7 | TRBV28 | NA
TGTGCCAGCAGCCCGGGTCGAGCCGGAGAGACCCAGTACTTC | CASSPGRAGETQYF | NA | TRBJ2-5 | TRBV4-2 | NA
TGTGCCAGCAGGGACAGGGTGGCTCATGAAAAACTGTTTTTT | CASRDRVAHEKLFF | TRBD1 | TRBJ1-4 | TRBV27 | NA
TGTGCCAGCAGCTTAGTCGGGGGGCGGGTCTCCTACGAGCAGTACTTC | CASSLVGGRVSYEQYF | NA | TRBJ2-7 | TRBV7-8 | NA
TGCGCCAGCAGCGACCCAGTGGGAAAACTGTTTTTT | CASSDPVGKLFF | NA | TRBJ1-4 | TRBV5-1 | once
TGTGCCAGCAGTACGCCCGAGGGGAAGTCCCAAGGCTACACCTTC | CASSTPEGKSQGYTF | NA | TRBJ1-2 | TRBV28 | NA
TGTGCCAGCAGCGCCCATAGGACCAATGAGCAGTTCTTC | CASSAHRTNEQFF | NA | TRBJ2-1 | TRBV7-8 | NA
TGTGCCAGCAGCCAAGATCGACAGGGGCTCGGCTACACCTTC | CASSQDRQGLGYTF | TRBD1 | TRBJ1-2 | TRBV4-2 | NA
TGTGCCAGCAGCCCCCGCGAACGATATGGCTACACCTTC | CASSPRERYGYTF | NA | TRBJ1-2 | TRBV7-2 | few
TGTGCCAGCATGCGGGGCCCCTACGAGCAGTACTTC | CASMRGPYEQYF | NA | TRBJ2-7 | TRBV5-5 | NA
TGTGCCAGCAGCTTAGGCCCACTAGAGGCCACAGATACGCAGTATTTT | CASSLGPLEATDTQYF | NA | TRBJ2-3 | TRBV7-9 | NA
TGTGCCAGCAATAGGGGTGGCGCGGGGAGCGAGCAGTACTTC | CASNRGGAGSEQYF | NA | TRBJ2-7 | TRBV6-5 | NA
TGCGCCAGCAGCCAGATGTGGGACAGGGGGTCAGGGGAGCCCCAGCATTTT | CASSQMWDRGSGEPQHF | TRBD1 | TRBJ1-5 | TRBV4-3 | NA
TGTGCCAGCAGTGTAGGAGGCGGGGGAACAACAGATACGCAGTATTTT | CASSVGGGGTTDTQYF | TRBD2 | TRBJ2-3 | TRBV6-4 | NA
TGTGCCAGCTCACCATTTCGGGGATTGAAAGAGACCCAGTACTTC | CASSPFRGLKETQYF | NA | TRBJ2-5 | TRBV18 | NA
TGTGCCAGCAGGCGGACAGCAAAAAACTATGGCTACACCTTC | CASRRTAKNYGYTF | NA | TRBJ1-2 | TRBV28 | NA
TGTGCCAGCAGCCGGACAGGGCAGAGAGATACGCAGTATTTT | CASSRTGQRDTQYF | TRBD1 | TRBJ2-3 | TRBV5-6 | NA
TGCAGCGCAACCCCGGGACCGACAGCCCCTGGAAACACCATATATTTT | CSATPGPTAPGNTIYF | NA | TRBJ1-3 | TRBV29-1 | NA
TGTGCCAGCACCGGGGTTAAAAACATTCAGTACTTC | CASTGVKNIQYF | NA | TRBJ2-4 | TRBV27 | NA
TGTGCCAGCAGCTTAAGTTCCCCCGGGACCTATGAGCAGTTCTTC | CASSLSSPGTYEQFF | NA | TRBJ2-1 | TRBV7-6 | NA
TGCGCCAGCAGCTTGGAGGGGTTCGGGGTGTCCGGGGAGACCCAGTACTTC | CASSLEGFGVSGETQYF | NA | TRBJ2-5 | TRBV5-1 | NA
TGTGCCTGGAGGACTACAGGAGCCTATGGCTACACCTTC | CAWRTTGAYGYTF | NA | TRBJ1-2 | TRBV30 | NA
TGTGCCAGCAGCACCCTAGCGGGAGAGGGAGAGCAGTACTTC | CASSTLAGEGEQYF | TRBD2 | TRBJ2-7 | TRBV5-4 | NA